Below, one T cell receptor (beta chain) is given with its context. Its antigen is not known. The entry originates in a study of T-cell reconstitution after alpha-beta-depleted transplantation in children. General study findings and limits: When one year had passed after transplant, most T-cell counts and diversity came from newly produced T cells. High day-60 TCRbeta diversity in some patients came from surviving recipient T cells and thymic progenitors. Expanded clones from the graft, numbering several hundred, reportedly supplied alpha-beta T cells about two months after transplant.

Preparation of the TCRbeta library was carried out with unique molecular identifiers. TCRdb itself ran the PCR reads through MiXCR, one entry per CDR3 protein. The sample includes some 310,000 distinct CDR3 sequences, approximately 23% seen only once; the top ten take roughly 11%. Unmatched junction bases numbered 10, after V lost 4 bases and J lost 4 bases. The V gene's germline CDR1 is MGHDK and CDR2 SYGVNS. The CDR3 runs to 16 residues. The input for sequencing was PBMCs, mostly from graft donor cells, taken 180 days after TCRalphabeta/CD19-depleted stem cell transplant. This clonotype was obtained from a male patient aged 5 to 17 who had a stem cell transplant for acute lymphoblastic leukemia, so the T cells may come from the graft donor. This chain joins TRBV25-1 and TRBJ2-4; TRBD1 agrees at 7 bases. In nucleotides, the CDR3 is TGTGCCAGCAGTGCCCTCTGGGGACAGAGAAAAAACATTCAGTACTTC. Residues: CASSALWGQRKNIQYF.